The rows below give T cell receptor beta chains drawn from one sample of a study of T cells in Graves' hyperthyroidism and ophthalmopathy. One entry per CDR3 protein, called by TCRdb with MiXCR from the multiplex PCR reads. The repertoire holds approximately 610,000 distinct CDR3 sequences, with around 15% as singletons. Sequencing used blood. The receptors here all came from a woman aged 18-29 years with Graves' hyperthyroidism. The CDR3 runs from the conserved cysteine through the conserved F or W. Each record gives: D gene, V gene, J gene, clone size, CDR3 protein, CDR3 DNA. A D gene is named only where the DNA matches it firmly. Expanded clones are given a class, and other clones once, few, many or no size at all.

TRBD1	TRBV4-3	TRBJ2-7	many	CASSHRTGADYEQYF	TGCGCCAGCAGCCACAGGACAGGGGCTGACTACGAGCAGTACTTC
.	TRBV24-1	TRBJ1-1	many	CATSSGGEAFF	TGTGCCACCAGTAGTGGTGGTGAAGCTTTCTTT
TRBD2	TRBV19	TRBJ2-7	few	CASSIRDYGEQYF	TGTGCCAGTAGTATCCGGGACTACGGCGAGCAGTACTTC
.	TRBV27	TRBJ2-1	.	CASGRPYNEQFF	TGTGCCAGCGGGAGACCCTACAATGAGCAGTTCTTC
.	TRBV28	TRBJ1-2	many	CASRRGPTNYGYTF	TGTGCCAGCAGGAGGGGTCCTACTAACTATGGCTACACCTTC
.	TRBV27	TRBJ2-5	few	CASSSPRETQYF	TGTGCCAGCAGTTCCCCCCGGGAGACCCAGTACTTC
.	TRBV10-1	TRBJ2-4	.	CASSEEGGGNIQYF	TGCGCCAGCAGTGAAGAGGGGGGTGGGAACATTCAGTACTTC
.	TRBV5-6	TRBJ2-7	.	CASSLWPVYEQYF	TGTGCCAGCAGCTTGTGGCCAGTCTACGAGCAGTACTTC
.	TRBV20-1	TRBJ1-6	few	CSALVGSPLHF	TGCAGTGCACTAGTAGGTTCACCCCTCCACTTT
.	TRBV28	TRBJ1-4	.	CASSGLDGGGEKLFF	TGTGCCAGCAGTGGGTTGGACGGGGGAGGCGAAAAACTGTTTTTT
TRBD2	TRBV30	TRBJ2-2	.	CAWNGLAGARELFF	TGTGCCTGGAACGGACTAGCGGGAGCTAGGGAGCTGTTTTTT
TRBD1	TRBV9	TRBJ1-2	.	CASRATGVGGYTF	TGTGCCAGCAGAGCAACAGGGGTCGGCGGCTACACCTTC
TRBD1	TRBV7-9	TRBJ1-6	many	CASSLLAGGGSPLHF	TGTGCCAGCAGCTTACTCGCAGGGGGCGGATCACCCCTCCACTTT
.	TRBV28	TRBJ1-5	many	CASSEQNQPQHF	TGTGCCAGCAGTGAACAGAATCAGCCCCAGCATTTT
.	TRBV11-3	TRBJ1-1	many	CASSPWGTSAVAFF	TGTGCCAGCAGCCCCTGGGGGACGTCGGCAGTAGCTTTCTTT
.	TRBV18	TRBJ2-7	.	CASSAGTHLIEQYF	TGTGCCAGCTCAGCCGGGACTCATCTTATCGAGCAGTACTTC
.	TRBV19	TRBJ2-6	few	CASNRGFSGANVLTF	TGTGCCAGTAACCGGGGCTTCTCTGGGGCCAACGTCCTGACTTTC
TRBD1	TRBV19	TRBJ1-5	.	CASSMSRQGAETIGNQPQHF	TGTGCCAGTAGTATGTCCCGACAGGGGGCAGAAACTATAGGGAATCAGCCCCAGCATTTT
.	TRBV12-3/TRBV12-4	TRBJ1-6	many	CASSVSSGLHF	TGTGCCAGCAGTGTATCTTCGGGCCTCCACTTT
.	TRBV4-1	TRBJ2-3	.	CASSQRREWGSTDTQYF	TGCGCCAGCAGCCAAAGGCGGGAATGGGGGAGCACAGATACGCAGTATTTT
TRBD1	TRBV11-2	TRBJ2-7	many	CASSPRTGADEQYF	TGTGCCAGCAGCCCACGGACAGGGGCCGATGAGCAGTACTTC
.	TRBV2	TRBJ1-2	.	CASRMGAVDYGYTF	TGTGCCAGCAGGATGGGGGCAGTGGACTATGGCTACACCTTC
.	TRBV10-3	TRBJ1-1	many	CAISESGLPKTEAFF	TGTGCCATCAGTGAGTCGGGGCTACCAAAAACTGAAGCTTTCTTT
.	TRBV28	TRBJ2-1	many	CASSSPSEQFF	TGTGCCAGCAGTTCCCCCAGTGAGCAGTTCTTC
TRBD1	TRBV12-3/TRBV12-4	TRBJ1-6	many	CASSYKGTVNSPLHF	TGTGCCAGCAGCTACAAAGGGACAGTCAATTCACCCCTCCACTTT
TRBD2	TRBV6-5	TRBJ2-5	many	CASSYLSFGGGSETQYF	TGTGCCAGCAGTTACCTAAGTTTTGGCGGGGGGTCCGAGACCCAGTACTTC
TRBD2	TRBV12-5	TRBJ2-3	many	CASGLVAGVGTDTQYF	TGTGCTAGTGGTTTGGTAGCGGGGGTTGGCACAGATACGCAGTATTTT
.	TRBV12-3/TRBV12-4	TRBJ1-2	few	CASSKGVGYTF	TGTGCCAGCAGTAAGGGAGTTGGCTACACCTTC
.	TRBV5-8	TRBJ1-2	many	CASGHETAYGYTF	TGTGCCAGCGGACATGAGACAGCTTATGGCTACACCTTC
TRBD2	TRBV7-3	TRBJ2-1	many	CASTNELAGGNEQFF	TGTGCCAGCACCAACGAGCTAGCGGGGGGCAATGAGCAGTTCTTC
.	TRBV18	TRBJ2-2	few	CASSLGRDGELFF	TGTGCCAGCTCACTGGGACGGGACGGGGAGCTGTTTTTT
.	TRBV12-3/TRBV12-4	TRBJ1-1	.	CASILGGGNTEAFF	TGTGCCAGCATCTTAGGTGGGGGGAACACTGAAGCTTTCTTT
.	TRBV6-2/TRBV6-3	TRBJ2-1	.	CASSGGWWNEQFF	TGTGCCAGCTCCGGAGGGTGGTGGAATGAGCAGTTCTTC
TRBD1	TRBV30	TRBJ1-2	few	CAWSVRDRANYGYTF	TGTGCCTGGAGTGTTCGGGACAGGGCTAACTATGGCTACACCTTC
.	TRBV18	TRBJ1-5	few	CASSPQQGNQPQHF	TGTGCCAGCTCACCACAACAGGGCAATCAGCCCCAGCATTTT
TRBD1	TRBV7-8	TRBJ1-2	many	CASSLEGARYGYTF	TGTGCCAGCAGCTTAGAGGGGGCGCGGTATGGCTACACCTTC
.	TRBV7-9	TRBJ2-2	.	CASSLAGSTGALFF	TGTGCCAGCAGCTTAGCGGGGTCCACCGGGGCGCTGTTTTTT
.	TRBV30	TRBJ2-2	.	CAWSVTRGTGELFF	TGTGCCTGGAGTGTAACCCGGGGCACCGGGGAGCTGTTTTTT
TRBD2	TRBV7-2	TRBJ2-7	.	CASSSPPDPGLAETYEQYF	TGTGCCAGCAGCTCCCCGCCAGACCCGGGACTAGCGGAAACCTACGAGCAGTACTTC
.	TRBV6-1	TRBJ1-2	.	CASSEAKVVGYTF	TGTGCCAGCAGTGAAGCGAAGGTGGTTGGCTACACCTTC
.	TRBV19	TRBJ1-2	.	CASKGQANYGYTF	TGTGCCAGTAAGGGACAAGCTAACTATGGCTACACCTTC
.	TRBV4-2	TRBJ1-1	many	CASSQEVAGRNTEAFF	TGTGCCAGCAGCCAAGAGGTGGCAGGCAGGAACACTGAAGCTTTCTTT
TRBD2	TRBV30	TRBJ2-7	few	CAWSAGRAGYEQYF	TGTGCCTGGAGTGCGGGGAGGGCCGGGTACGAGCAGTACTTC
.	TRBV6-1	TRBJ1-1	few	CASSLTWRGTEAFF	TGTGCCAGCAGTCTTACCTGGAGGGGGACTGAAGCTTTCTTT
TRBD2	TRBV7-2	TRBJ2-5	many	CASSLLAGGQETQYF	TGTGCCAGCAGTTTGCTAGCGGGAGGGCAAGAGACCCAGTACTTC
.	TRBV19	TRBJ2-5	.	CASSPRTGRAETQYF	TGTGCCAGTAGTCCAAGGACAGGGAGGGCAGAGACCCAGTACTTC
.	TRBV12-3/TRBV12-4	TRBJ1-1	.	CASRLRRVGTEAFF	TGTGCCAGCAGACTTAGACGGGTGGGCACTGAAGCTTTCTTT
TRBD2	TRBV7-2	TRBJ2-5	few	CASRGLAGSGTQYF	TGTGCCAGCAGAGGACTAGCGGGGTCGGGCACCCAGTACTTC
.	TRBV4-3	TRBJ2-2	few	CASSEPRGPESTGELFF	TGCGCCAGCAGCGAACCCAGGGGTCCAGAGAGCACCGGGGAGCTGTTTTTT
.	TRBV18	TRBJ2-2	.	CASPQGPNTGELFF	TGTGCCAGCCCGCAGGGGCCTAACACCGGGGAGCTGTTTTTT
TRBD2	TRBV4-2	TRBJ2-1	.	CASSLGGLAGVNDEQFF	TGTGCCAGCAGCCTAGGGGGACTAGCGGGAGTTAACGATGAGCAGTTCTTC
.	TRBV7-2	TRBJ2-7	many	CASSSTIGYEQYF	TGTGCCAGCAGCTCAACAATAGGCTACGAGCAGTACTTC
TRBD2	TRBV5-4	TRBJ2-1	few	CASSSPLAGDRGDNEQFF	TGTGCCAGCAGCTCCCCTCTTGCGGGAGACCGTGGCGACAATGAGCAGTTCTTC